This T cell receptor beta chain was captured by sequencing in a study of blood T cell repertoires in COVID-19. The CDR3 runs to 13 residues. Per germline, CDR1 SGHRS and CDR2 YFSETQ. The V end lost 8 bases, the J end lost 2 bases, and 12 bases lay between the germline ends. This clone was picked up one time. Original analysis: Estimation of nucleated cell counts relied on the amplification of reference gene primers. Sequenced by immunoSEQ multiplex PCR; TCRdb stores in-frame clones only, minus some. The DNA gave D and trimming, while V, J and clone size come from that table. The profile shows approximately 300,000 clones, more than 85% of them singletons. Donors in Cohort 3 counted as recovered after two negative PCRs, clearance, or symptom resolution.

V gene TRBV5-1 combines with J gene TRBJ2-3; D is possibly TRBD2 (5 bases). Sequenced input: PBMCs or T cells enriched from blood (not recorded which). The TCR originated in a woman aged 25-40 years who had recovered from COVID-19. The chain's CDR3 is CASGEGFTDTQYF. The DNA for the CDR3 is TGCGCCAGTGGAGAGGGTTTCACAGATACGCAGTATTTT.